This TCR beta chain was sequenced during a study of tumor and adjacent non-tumor tissue in lung cancer. Study-wide results and limits: Tumor tissue had significantly higher TCR diversity than normal lung.

The CDR3 is 14 amino acids long, termini counted. Germline-derived CDR1 and CDR2 are MNHNY and SVGAGI (reference sequence). A modified ARM-PCR protocol with three rounds of nested PCR amplified TCRbeta. TCRdb used MiXCR to reprocess the multiplex PCR reads, holding one entry per CDR3 protein. The table lists 94,000 or so distinct CDR3 sequences, around 76% of them singletons. No cell sorting was done before RNA was extracted from the tissue. This non-tumor lung sample came from over 3 cm beyond the tumor edge. As concerns this clonotype: Its antigen remains unidentified. The conserved closing phenylalanine or tryptophan is absent in this CDR3, likely reflecting a read error. The DNA is omitted, as the CDR3 cannot be located on it reliably, and the CDR3 follows TCRdb's listing.

The origin of this receptor is a woman in her forties or fifties with non-small cell lung cancer. This chain joins TRBV6-6 and TRBJ1-1; the table calls TRBD1, which could not be checked here. The specimen was distant non-tumor lung tissue. The CDR3 protein is CASSSPGTGDGVFV.